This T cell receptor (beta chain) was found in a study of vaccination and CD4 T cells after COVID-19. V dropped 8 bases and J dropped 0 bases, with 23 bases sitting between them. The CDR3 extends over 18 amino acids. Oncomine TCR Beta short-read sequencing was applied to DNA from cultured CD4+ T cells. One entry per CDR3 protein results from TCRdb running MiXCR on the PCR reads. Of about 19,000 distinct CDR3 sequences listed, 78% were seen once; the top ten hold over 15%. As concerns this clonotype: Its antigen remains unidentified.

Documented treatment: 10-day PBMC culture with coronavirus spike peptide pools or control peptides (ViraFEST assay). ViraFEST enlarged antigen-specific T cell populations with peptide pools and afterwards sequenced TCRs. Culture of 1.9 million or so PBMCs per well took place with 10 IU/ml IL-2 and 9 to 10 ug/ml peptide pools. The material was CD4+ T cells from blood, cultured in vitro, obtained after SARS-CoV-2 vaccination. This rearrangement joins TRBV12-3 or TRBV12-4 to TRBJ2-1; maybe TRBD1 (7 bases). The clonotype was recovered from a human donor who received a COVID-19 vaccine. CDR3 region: CASGTPQGEASSYNEQFF. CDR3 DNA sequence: TGTGCCAGCGGGACTCCTCAGGGGGAGGCCAGCTCCTACAATGAGCAGTTCTTC.